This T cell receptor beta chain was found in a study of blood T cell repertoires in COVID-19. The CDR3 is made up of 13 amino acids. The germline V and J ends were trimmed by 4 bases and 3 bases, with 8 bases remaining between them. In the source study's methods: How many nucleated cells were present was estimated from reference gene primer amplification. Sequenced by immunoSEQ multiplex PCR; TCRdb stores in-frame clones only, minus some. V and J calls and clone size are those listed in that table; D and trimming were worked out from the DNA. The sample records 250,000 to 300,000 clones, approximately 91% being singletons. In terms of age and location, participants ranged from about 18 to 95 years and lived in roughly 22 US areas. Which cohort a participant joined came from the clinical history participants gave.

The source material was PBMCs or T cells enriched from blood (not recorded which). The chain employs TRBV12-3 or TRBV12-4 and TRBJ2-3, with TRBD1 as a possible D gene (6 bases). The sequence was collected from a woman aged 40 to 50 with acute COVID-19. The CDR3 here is CASSSRGTDTQYF. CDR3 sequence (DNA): TGTGCCAGCAGTTCGAGGGGGACAGATACGCAGTATTTT.